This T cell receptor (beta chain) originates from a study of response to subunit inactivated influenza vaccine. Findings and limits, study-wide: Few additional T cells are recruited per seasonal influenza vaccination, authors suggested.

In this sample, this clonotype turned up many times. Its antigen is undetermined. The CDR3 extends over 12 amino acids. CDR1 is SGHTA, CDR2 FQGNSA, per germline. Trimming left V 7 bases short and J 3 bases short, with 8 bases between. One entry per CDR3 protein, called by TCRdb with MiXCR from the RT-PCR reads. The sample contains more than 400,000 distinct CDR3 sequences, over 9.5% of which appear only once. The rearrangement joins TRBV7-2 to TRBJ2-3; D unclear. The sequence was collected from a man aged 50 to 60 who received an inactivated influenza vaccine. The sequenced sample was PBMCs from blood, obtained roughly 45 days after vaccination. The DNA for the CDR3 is TGTGCCAGCACCGAAATAACAGATACGCAGTATTTT. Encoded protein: CASTEITDTQYF.